These 22 T cell receptor beta chains were all obtained from the same sample, sequenced in a study of CD8 T cells in cerebrospinal fluid in Alzheimer's disease. TCRdb processed the 10x single-cell sequencing reads again and assigns one entry to each CDR3 protein, with no DNA. The table lists about 1,100 distinct CDR3 sequences. The sequencing sample was made of cerebrospinal fluid. These receptors all come from a human donor with mild cognitive impairment.

By frequency, this clonotype registers medium-sized. The genes are TRBV6-5 and TRBJ1-1; TCRdb outputs TRBD1, but without DNA this stays unchecked. The CDR3 extends over 17 amino acids. CDR1 and CDR2 from the germline V gene are MNHEY and SVGAGI. The CDR3 protein is CASSYSRPQTANTEAFF.

This clonotype counts as medium-sized (0.01 to 0.1%) by frequency. The chain carries TRBV30 and TRBJ2-3. The CDR3 contains 13 residues. CDR1 is GTSNPN and CDR2 is SVGIG in the germline V gene (reference sequence). This CDR3 reads CAWSAPAPDTQYF. Looking up the rest from reference TRBV30 and TRBJ2-3 gives the full variable domain: SQTIHQWPATLVQPVGSPLSLECTVEGTSNPNLYWYRQAAGRGLQLLFYSVGIGQISSEVPQNLSASRPQDRQFILSSKKLLLSDSGFYLCAWSAPAPDTQYFGPGTRLTVL.

The chain is built from TRBV19 and TRBJ1-3. The CDR3 is 16 amino acids. Germline CDR1 and CDR2: LNHDA and SQIVND (reference sequence). The CDR3 here is CASTPGRGELGNTIYF.

Its frequency marks this clonotype as medium-sized. CDR3 protein: CSATGTGGNEETQYF. The chain recombines TRBV20-1 with TRBJ2-5; TCRdb calls TRBD1, which cannot be checked without DNA. This CDR3 is built from 15 residues. The germline V gene encodes CDR1 DFQATT and CDR2 SNEGSKA (reference sequence).

This clonotype counts as medium-sized by frequency. V usage is TRBV9 and J usage is TRBJ1-4. Germline values: CDR1 SGDLS, CDR2 YYNGEE. The length of the CDR3 is 14 residues. CDR3 loop: CASSKSDWGEKLFF.

In terms of frequency, this clonotype is large. V usage is TRBV5-1 and J usage is TRBJ1-1. The CDR3 has 13 residues. Germline V gene lookup returns CDR1 SGHRS and CDR2 YFSETQ. CDR3 loop: CASSLVVSTEAFF.

This clonotype registers medium-sized (0.01 to 0.1%) by frequency. The V gene is TRBV6-5, the J gene TRBJ1-6; the TCRdb call, TRBD1, lacks DNA for checking. Per germline, CDR1 MNHEY and CDR2 SVGAGI. The CDR3 has 19 residues. The CDR3 sequence: CASSYSTGGISSYNSPLHF.

Frequency places this clonotype as medium-sized. The rearrangement uses TRBV7-9 and TRBJ2-7; with no DNA, the TCRdb D assignment of TRBD1 cannot be verified. The CDR3 loop spans 13 amino acids. CDR1 is SEHNR, CDR2 FQNEAQ, per germline (reference sequence). This CDR3 is CASSLGGVEEQYF.

This clonotype counts as large by frequency. The chain combines TRBV7-9 with TRBJ2-7. The V gene's germline CDR1 is SEHNR and CDR2 FQNEAQ (reference sequence). The CDR3 is 13 amino acids. The CDR3 sequence: CASSLEGLYEQYF.

The chain links TRBV6-2 or TRBV6-3 to TRBJ2-7; the D gene TCRdb calls, TRBD1, cannot be checked with no DNA. The CDR3 has 15 residues. The germline CDR1 and CDR2 sequences are MNHEY and SVGEGT. The CDR3 here is CASSYVGRPPYEQYF.

According to its frequency, this clonotype is medium-sized. V gene TRBV2 combines with J gene TRBJ2-2; TCRdb proposes TRBD2, but this gene call is untestable without DNA. This CDR3 contains 17 residues. Germline values: CDR1 SNHLY, CDR2 FYNNEI. The chain's CDR3 is CASSRLKAGGNTGELFF.

This clonotype shows up as medium-sized by frequency. V usage is TRBV6-1 and J usage is TRBJ1-2; the D call from TCRdb, TRBD1, cannot be confirmed without DNA. Germline V CDR1 and CDR2: MNHNS, SASEGT. CDR3 length: 15 residues. The CDR3 sequence is CASEHDPGTVYGYTF.

This clonotype is called medium-sized based on its frequency. This sequence joins TRBV6-5 and TRBJ1-1; TCRdb returns TRBD1, unconfirmable since there is no DNA. Germline CDR1 MNHEY, CDR2 SVGAGI. CDR3 length equals 15 residues. The CDR3: CASSYRGQGKSEAFF.

This clonotype is labeled medium-sized based on frequency. The genes are TRBV7-2 and TRBJ1-5; there is no DNA to check the TCRdb D call of TRBD1. Germline values: CDR1 SGHTA, CDR2 FQGNSA. The CDR3 has 15 residues. The CDR3 loop is CASSSSGRPNQPQHF. Full variable domain (missing parts from reference TRBV7-2 and TRBJ1-5): GAGVSQSPSNKVTEKGKDVELRCDPISGHTALYWYRQSLGQGLEFLIYFQGNSAPDKSGLPSDRFSAERTGGSVSTLTIQRTQQEDSAVYLCASSSSGRPNQPQHFGDGTRLSIL.

This clonotype is labeled medium-sized based on frequency. V is TRBV12-3 or TRBV12-4 and J is TRBJ2-1; with no DNA, the TCRdb D assignment of TRBD1 cannot be verified. The CDR3 is 16 amino acids. The CDR3 spells CASRRWTGGSYNEQFF.

Considering frequency, this clonotype is large. The chain couples TRBV4-1 to TRBJ1-1. The CDR3 totals 14 residues. Germline V gives CDR1 MGHRA, CDR2 YSYEKL. The CDR3 is CASSPFGGNTEAFF.

This clonotype is called medium-sized (0.01 to 0.1%) based on its frequency. The CDR3 reads CSARKGTPRTEAFF. The chain couples TRBV20-1 to TRBJ1-1; the TCRdb call, TRBD1, lacks DNA for checking. Germline CDR1 is DFQATT and CDR2 is SNEGSKA (reference sequence). This CDR3 comprises 14 residues.

The chain joins TRBV5-4 to TRBJ1-3. Per germline, CDR1 SGHNT and CDR2 YYREEE (reference sequence). The CDR3 has 19 amino acids. This CDR3 reads CASSLAAYEEINSGNTIYF.

This clonotype shows up as medium-sized by frequency. CDR3: CASTLGRGGHPLHF. The chain links TRBV11-2 to TRBJ1-6. Germline CDR1 and CDR2: SGHAT and FQNNGV. This CDR3 spans 14 amino acids. Based on the CDR3 plus reference TRBV11-2 and TRBJ1-6, the full variable domain is EAGVAQSPRYKIIEKRQSVAFWCNPISGHATLYWYQQILGQGPKLLIQFQNNGVVDDSQLPKDRFSAERLKGVDSTLKIQPAKLEDSAVYLCASTLGRGGHPLHFGNGTRLTVT.

This clonotype registers large by frequency. V is TRBV28 and J is TRBJ1-2; TCRdb's assignment of TRBD1 cannot be checked, as there is no DNA. The CDR3 runs 13 residues. Germline V gene sequence: CDR1 MDHEN, CDR2 SYDVKM. This CDR3 is CASSLQGAYGYTF.

Frequency places this clonotype as medium-sized (0.01 to 0.1%). The chain combines TRBV15 with TRBJ2-1. CDR1 and CDR2 from the germline V gene are LNHNV and YYDKDF (reference sequence). The CDR3 is 14 amino acids. The CDR3 here is CATSRAGSYNEQFF. The whole variable domain, filled in from reference TRBV15 and TRBJ2-1, reads DAMVIQNPRYQVTQFGKPVTLSCSQTLNHNVMYWYQQKSSQAPKLLFHYYDKDFNNEADTPDNFQSRRPNTSFCFLDIRSPGLGDTAMYLCATSRAGSYNEQFFGPGTRLTVL.

This clonotype is classed as medium-sized by frequency. This sequence joins TRBV27 and TRBJ1-5. CDR3 length equals 13 residues. In germline, CDR1 is MNHEY, CDR2 SMNVEV (reference sequence). CDR3 loop: CASSSVFGQPQHF.